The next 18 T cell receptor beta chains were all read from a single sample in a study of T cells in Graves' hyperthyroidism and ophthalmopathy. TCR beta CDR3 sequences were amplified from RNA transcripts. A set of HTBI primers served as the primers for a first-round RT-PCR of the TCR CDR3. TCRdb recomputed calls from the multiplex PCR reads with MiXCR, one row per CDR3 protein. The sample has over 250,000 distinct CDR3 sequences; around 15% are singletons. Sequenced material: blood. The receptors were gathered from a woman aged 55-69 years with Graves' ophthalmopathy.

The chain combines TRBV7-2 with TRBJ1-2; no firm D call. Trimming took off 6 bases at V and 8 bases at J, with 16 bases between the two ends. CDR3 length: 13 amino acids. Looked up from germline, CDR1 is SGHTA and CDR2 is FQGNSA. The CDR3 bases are TGTGCCAGCAGTCTCCGCAACGACGAAGGCTACACCTTC. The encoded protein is CASSLRNDEGYTF.

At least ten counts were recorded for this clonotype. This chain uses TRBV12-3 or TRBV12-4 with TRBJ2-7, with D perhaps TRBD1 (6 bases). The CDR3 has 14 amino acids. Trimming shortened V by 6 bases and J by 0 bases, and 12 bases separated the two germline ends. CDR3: CASSLGGHSYEQYF. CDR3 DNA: TGTGCCAGCAGCCTAGGGGGTCACTCCTACGAGCAGTACTTC.

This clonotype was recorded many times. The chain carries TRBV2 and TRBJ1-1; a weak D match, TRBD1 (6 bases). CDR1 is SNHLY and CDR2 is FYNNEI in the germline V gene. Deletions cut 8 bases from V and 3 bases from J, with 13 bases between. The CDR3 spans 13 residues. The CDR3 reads CASSGVSYTEAFF. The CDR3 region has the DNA TGTGCCAGCTCAGGGGTTAGCTACACTGAAGCTTTCTTT.

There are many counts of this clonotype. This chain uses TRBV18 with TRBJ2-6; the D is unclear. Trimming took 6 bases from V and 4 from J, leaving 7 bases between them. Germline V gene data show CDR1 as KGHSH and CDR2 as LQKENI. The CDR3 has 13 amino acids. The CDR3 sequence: CASSVAGANVLTF. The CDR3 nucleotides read TGTGCCAGCTCCGTCGCCGGGGCCAACGTCCTGACTTTC. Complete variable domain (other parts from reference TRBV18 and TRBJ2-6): NAGVMQNPRHLVRRRGQEARLRCSPMKGHSHVYWYRQLPEEGLKFMVYLQKENIIDESGMPKERFSAEFPKEGPSILRIQQVVRGDSAAYFCASSVAGANVLTFGAGSRLTVL.

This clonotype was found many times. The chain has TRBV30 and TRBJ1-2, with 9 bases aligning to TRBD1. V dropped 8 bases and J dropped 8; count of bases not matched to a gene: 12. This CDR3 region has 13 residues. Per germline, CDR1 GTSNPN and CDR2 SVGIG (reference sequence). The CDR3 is CAQRGQGITGYTF. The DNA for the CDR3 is TGTGCCCAGAGAGGACAGGGGATCACAGGCTACACCTTC.

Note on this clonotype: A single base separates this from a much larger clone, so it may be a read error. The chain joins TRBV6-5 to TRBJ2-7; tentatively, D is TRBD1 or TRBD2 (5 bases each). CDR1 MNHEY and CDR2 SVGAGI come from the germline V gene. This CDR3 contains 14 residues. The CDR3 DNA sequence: TGTACCAGCAGTTACGGTCGAGGGGCTTACGAGCAGTACTTC. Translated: CTSSYGRGAYEQYF.

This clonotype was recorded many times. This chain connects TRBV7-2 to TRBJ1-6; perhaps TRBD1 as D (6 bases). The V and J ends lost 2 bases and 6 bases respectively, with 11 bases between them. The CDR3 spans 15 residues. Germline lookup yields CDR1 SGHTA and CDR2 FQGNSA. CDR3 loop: CASSLNRVPNSPLHF. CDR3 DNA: TGTGCCAGCAGCTTAAACAGGGTGCCTAATTCACCCCTCCACTTT. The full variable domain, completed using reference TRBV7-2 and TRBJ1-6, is GAGVSQSPSNKVTEKGKDVELRCDPISGHTALYWYRQSLGQGLEFLIYFQGNSAPDKSGLPSDRFSAERTGGSVSTLTIQRTQQEDSAVYLCASSLNRVPNSPLHFGNGTRLTVT.

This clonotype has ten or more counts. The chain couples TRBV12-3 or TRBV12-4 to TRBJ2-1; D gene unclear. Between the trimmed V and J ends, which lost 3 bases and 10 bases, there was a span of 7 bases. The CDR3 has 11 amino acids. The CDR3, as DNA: TGTGCCAGCAGTTTTGGGCGGGAGCAGTTCTTC. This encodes CASSFGREQFF.

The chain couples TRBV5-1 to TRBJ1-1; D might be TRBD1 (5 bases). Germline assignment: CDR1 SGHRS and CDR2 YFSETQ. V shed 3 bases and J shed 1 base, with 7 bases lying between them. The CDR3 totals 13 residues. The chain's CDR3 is CASSWTRNTEAFF. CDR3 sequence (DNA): TGCGCCAGCAGCTGGACAAGGAACACTGAAGCTTTCTTT.

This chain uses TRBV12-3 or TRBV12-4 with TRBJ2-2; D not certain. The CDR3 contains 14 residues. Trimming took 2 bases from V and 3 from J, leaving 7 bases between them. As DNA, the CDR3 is TGTGCCAGCAGTTTAAGGCGAGACACCGGGGAGCTGTTTTTT. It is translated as CASSLRRDTGELFF.

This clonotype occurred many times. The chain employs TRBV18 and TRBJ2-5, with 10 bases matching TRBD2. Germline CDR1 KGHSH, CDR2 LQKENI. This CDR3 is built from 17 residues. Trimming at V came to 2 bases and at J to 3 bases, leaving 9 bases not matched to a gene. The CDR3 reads CASSPRLRLAGEETQYF. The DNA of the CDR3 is TGTGCCAGCTCACCAAGGCTCCGGCTAGCGGGGGAAGAGACCCAGTACTTC.

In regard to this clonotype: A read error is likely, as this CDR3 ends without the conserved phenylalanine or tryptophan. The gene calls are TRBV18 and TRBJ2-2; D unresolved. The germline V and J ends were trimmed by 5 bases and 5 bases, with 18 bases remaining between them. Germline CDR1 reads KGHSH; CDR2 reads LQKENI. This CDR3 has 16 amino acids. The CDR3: CASSNTRLPGTGELFI. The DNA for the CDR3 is TGTGCCAGCTCAAACACGCGGCTTCCTGGGACCGGGGAGCTGTTTATT.

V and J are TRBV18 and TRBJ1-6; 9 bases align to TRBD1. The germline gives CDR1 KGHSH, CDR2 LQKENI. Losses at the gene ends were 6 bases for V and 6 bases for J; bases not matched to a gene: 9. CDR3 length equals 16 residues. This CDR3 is CASSRGQGVGNSPLHF. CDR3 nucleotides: TGTGCCAGCTCGCGGGGACAGGGCGTTGGTAATTCACCCCTCCACTTT.

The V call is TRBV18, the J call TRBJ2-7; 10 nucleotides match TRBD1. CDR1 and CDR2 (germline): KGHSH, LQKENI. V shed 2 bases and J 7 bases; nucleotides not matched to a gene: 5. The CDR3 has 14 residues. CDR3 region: CASSPRGTGDEQYF. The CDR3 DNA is TGTGCCAGCTCACCAAGAGGGACAGGGGATGAGCAGTACTTC.

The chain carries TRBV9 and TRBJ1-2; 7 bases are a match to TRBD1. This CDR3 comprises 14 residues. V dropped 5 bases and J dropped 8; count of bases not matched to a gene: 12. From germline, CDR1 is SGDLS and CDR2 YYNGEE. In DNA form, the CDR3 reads TGTGCCAGCAGGGGGACAGACACGTTAGACGGCTACACCTTC. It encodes CASRGTDTLDGYTF.

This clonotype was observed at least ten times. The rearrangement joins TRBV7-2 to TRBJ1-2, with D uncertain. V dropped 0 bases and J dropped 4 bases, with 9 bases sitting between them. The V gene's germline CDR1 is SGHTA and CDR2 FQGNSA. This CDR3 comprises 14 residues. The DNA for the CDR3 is TGTGCCAGCAGCTTAGCGTATCAGCTCTATGGCTACACCTTC. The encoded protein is CASSLAYQLYGYTF.

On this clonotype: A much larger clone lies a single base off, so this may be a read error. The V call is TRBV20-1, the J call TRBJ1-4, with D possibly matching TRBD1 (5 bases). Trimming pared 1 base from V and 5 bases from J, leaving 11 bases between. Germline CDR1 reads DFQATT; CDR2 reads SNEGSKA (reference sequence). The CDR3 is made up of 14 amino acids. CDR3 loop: CSARGPPGNEKLFF. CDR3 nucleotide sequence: TGCAGTGCTAGAGGTCCCCCAGGGAATGAAAAACTGTTTTTT.

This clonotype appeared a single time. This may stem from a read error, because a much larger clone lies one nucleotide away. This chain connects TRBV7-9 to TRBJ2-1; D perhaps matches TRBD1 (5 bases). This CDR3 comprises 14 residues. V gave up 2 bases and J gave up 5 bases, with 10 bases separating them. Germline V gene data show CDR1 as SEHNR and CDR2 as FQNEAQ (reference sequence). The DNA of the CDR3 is TGTGCCAGCAGCTTAATTGAGGACAACAATGAGCAGTTCTTC. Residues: CASSLIEDNNEQFF.